This T cell receptor (beta chain) comes out of a study of blood T cell repertoires in COVID-19. Study details: Acute and convalescent COVID-19 samples came from the United States, Italy and Spain. T cells, B-cell-depleted T cells, or PBMCs supplied cDNA or gDNA.

This CDR3 region has 15 residues. Trimming took 6 bases from V and 6 from J, leaving 23 bases between them. CDR1 SQVTM and CDR2 ANQGSEA come from the germline V gene. Source study methods: For nucleated cells, counts were estimated from reference gene primer amplification. Produced via immunoSEQ multiplex PCR; TCRdb's table is partial and in-frame only. That table gives V, J and clone size, and the DNA gave D and trimming. The sample shows 100,000 to 130,000 clones, 80% to 85% of them seen only once. This clone has a single count. The origin of this receptor is a man between 65 and 85 years old with acute or convalescent COVID-19. The chain employs TRBV29-1 and TRBJ1-2, with D uncertain. The material sequenced was peripheral blood. The CDR3 here is CSVESNPGDGDGYTF. As DNA, the CDR3 is TGCAGCGTCGAATCTAACCCCGGGGATGGGGATGGCTACACCTTC. Based on the CDR3 plus reference TRBV29-1 and TRBJ1-2, the full variable domain is SAVISQKPSRDICQRGTSLTIQCQVDSQVTMMFWYRQQPGQSLTLIATANQGSEATYESGFVIDKFPISRPNLTFSTLTVSNMSPEDSSIYLCSVESNPGDGDGYTFGSGTRLTVV.